The clone carrying this TCR beta chain was detected many times. The antigen remains undetermined. The sample is drawn from a study of T cells after yellow fever vaccination. The study's findings and limits: Overall, a small share of clonotypes was seen in both CD4 and CD8 compartments.

TCRdb recomputed calls from the 5' RACE reads with MiXCR, one row per CDR3 protein. The table has about 260,000 distinct CDR3 sequences, around 5.3% seen once; the top ten hold 2.5% to 4%. The CDR3 runs to 12 residues. The V gene's germline CDR1 is LGHDT and CDR2 YNNKEL (reference sequence). V was pared by 6 bases and J by 4 bases, with 9 bases between. Sample: CD4+ T cells sorted from PBMCs, taken on the day of the yellow fever booster vaccination. This TCR came from a man younger than 35 who received the YFV17D yellow fever vaccine. The V and J genes are TRBV3-1 and TRBJ1-2; D remains ambiguous. This CDR3 is CASSLGIYGYTF. In nucleotides, the CDR3 is TGTGCCAGCAGTCTGGGGATCTATGGCTACACCTTC.